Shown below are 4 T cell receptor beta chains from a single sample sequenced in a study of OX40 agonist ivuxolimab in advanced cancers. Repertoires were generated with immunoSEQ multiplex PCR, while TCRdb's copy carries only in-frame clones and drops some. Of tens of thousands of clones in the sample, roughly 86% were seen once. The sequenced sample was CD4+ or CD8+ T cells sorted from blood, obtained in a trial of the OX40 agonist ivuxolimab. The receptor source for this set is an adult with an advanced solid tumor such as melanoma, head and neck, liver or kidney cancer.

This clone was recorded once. The CDR3 coding sequence is TGCGCCAGCAGCCTGTGGGGGTCAGAGACCCAGTACTTC. As protein: CASSLWGSETQYF. The chain uses TRBV5-1 and TRBJ2-5; the D gene could be TRBD1 or TRBD2 (5 bases each). The CDR3 is made up of 13 amino acids. Trimming stripped 4 bases from V and 4 bases from J, with 11 bases between. CDR1 is SGHRS and CDR2 is YFSETQ in the germline V gene.

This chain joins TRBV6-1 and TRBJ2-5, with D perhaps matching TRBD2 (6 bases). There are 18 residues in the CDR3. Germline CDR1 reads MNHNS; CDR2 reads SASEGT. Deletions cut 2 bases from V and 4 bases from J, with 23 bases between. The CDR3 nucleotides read TGTGCCAGCAGTGAACTACCCGCAACTTTACTAGCTGGAGAGACCCAGTACTTC. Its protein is CASSELPATLLAGETQYF.

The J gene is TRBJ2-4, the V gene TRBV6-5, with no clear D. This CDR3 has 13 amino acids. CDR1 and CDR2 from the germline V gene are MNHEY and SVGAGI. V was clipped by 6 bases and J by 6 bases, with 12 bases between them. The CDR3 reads CASRTGTGNIQYF. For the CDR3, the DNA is TGTGCCAGCAGAACCGGCACGGGAAACATTCAGTACTTC.

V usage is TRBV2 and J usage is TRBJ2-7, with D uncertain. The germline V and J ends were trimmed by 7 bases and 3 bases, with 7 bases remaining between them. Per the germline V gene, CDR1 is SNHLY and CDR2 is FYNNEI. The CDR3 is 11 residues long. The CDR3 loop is CASIENYEQYF. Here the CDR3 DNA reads TGTGCCAGCATAGAAAACTACGAGCAGTACTTC.